Listed below are T cell receptor beta chains from one sample, sequenced in a study of blood T cell repertoires in COVID-19. Sequenced by immunoSEQ multiplex PCR; TCRdb stores in-frame clones only, minus some. The sample has approximately 100,000 clones; 75% to 90% are singletons. Sequenced sample: peripheral blood. All receptors come from a man aged 45-65 years with acute or convalescent COVID-19. Both conserved end residues are part of each CDR3.

TRBV10-1	TRBJ2-5	CAIRDREQETQYF
TRBV4-1	TRBJ2-1	CASSQRGSTIRDEQFF
TRBV2	TRBJ1-5	CASSEGANQPQHF
TRBV28	TRBJ2-5	CASSLSGTGRETQYF
TRBV5-4	TRBJ1-2	CASSPGTAPAYGYTF
TRBV5-6	TRBJ1-1	CASSLGAWVLAEAFF
TRBV5-1	TRBJ2-3	CASSLDPEAVDLNF
TRBV29-1	TRBJ1-1	CSVDRGNTEAFF
TRBV19	TRBJ2-7	CASSPIGGTANEQYF
TRBV28	TRBJ1-2	CASSSVGLANYGYTF
TRBV27	TRBJ2-1	CASRSRGFNEQFF
TRBV5-1	TRBJ2-2	CASSPSLAGVSGELFF
TRBV28	TRBJ2-1	CASSRGQGNHNEQFF
TRBV4-1	TRBJ2-2	CASSSPIRDRDTGELFF
TRBV10-3	TRBJ2-7	CAIRDSYEQYF
TRBV2	TRBJ2-2	CASRSGRVNTGELFF
TRBV5-1	TRBJ2-5	CASSLRGLETQYF
TRBV7-2	TRBJ2-7	CASSPGITPSEQYF
TRBV7-2	TRBJ2-3	CASSLAGRAGTDTQYF
TRBV3-1/TRBV3-2	TRBJ2-1	CASSRKPEGAVVNEQFF
TRBV10-3	TRBJ2-3	CAISARGQQDTDTQYF
TRBV24-1	TRBJ2-3	CATRARGGADTQYF
TRBV19	TRBJ2-4	CASSIGASGRLAKNIQYF
TRBV10-3	TRBJ2-1	CASSFSYNEQFF
TRBV18	TRBJ1-1	CASSPGSNEAFF
TRBV18	TRBJ2-5	CASSPLDTTGTQYF
TRBV4-2	TRBJ2-7	CASSQGSAGGGHEQYF
TRBV9	TRBJ2-1	CASSVNYHNEQFF
TRBV10-3	TRBJ1-1	CAISGSGGTEAFF
TRBV3-1/TRBV3-2	TRBJ1-2	CASSQPTGGGYTF
TRBV30	TRBJ2-7	CAWSDRWGDDSYEQYF
TRBV2	TRBJ1-4	CASKTGPNEKLFF
TRBV6-6	TRBJ2-1	CASSYSTGDNEQFF
TRBV7-8	TRBJ2-5	CASSPAGETQYF
TRBV9	TRBJ2-5	CASSVAAWSGRAQYF
TRBV12-3/TRBV12-4	TRBJ1-1	CASITWGGTEAFF
TRBV14	TRBJ1-6	CASSQVQGYNSPLHF
TRBV30	TRBJ1-2	CAWSVGGVGYGYTF
TRBV28	TRBJ1-1	CASTPGQGLWTEAFF
TRBV27	TRBJ1-6	CASSSTADNSPLHF